This T cell receptor (beta chain) was captured by sequencing in a study of blood T cell repertoires in COVID-19. Looking at the study overall: Some COVID-19 samples were acute and others convalescent; all came from the United States, Italy and Spain.

In the study's own analysis: Cell counts per sample came from amplifying reference gene primers. Sequenced by immunoSEQ multiplex PCR; TCRdb stores in-frame clones only, minus some. From that table come the V and J calls and clone size; the DNA was used to work out D and trimming. The sample lists 150,000 to 200,000 clones; around 80% were seen once. CDR3 length: 17 residues. Germline-derived CDR1 and CDR2 are KGHDR and SFDVKD. Trimming cost V 5 bases and J 0 bases, with 15 bases left between them. The chain carries TRBV24-1 and TRBJ2-2, with D tentatively TRBD1 (6 bases). The sequencing input was PBMCs or T cells enriched from blood (not recorded which). The TCR comes from a woman aged 50 to 60 who had recovered from COVID-19. CDR3 sequence: CATSGVRTASNTGELFF. The CDR3 nucleotides read TGTGCCACCAGTGGGGTTCGGACAGCCTCGAACACCGGGGAGCTGTTTTTT.